This passage covers 8 T cell receptor beta chains from one sample sequenced in a study of T cells after yellow fever vaccination. TCRdb processed the 5' RACE reads anew with MiXCR; each CDR3 protein has one entry. The data contain about 220,000 distinct CDR3 sequences, roughly 3% of them singletons. Source: CD4+ T cells sorted from PBMCs, taken 10 days after the yellow fever booster vaccination. These TCRs come from a man younger than 35 who received the YFV17D yellow fever vaccine.

The genes are TRBV29-1 and TRBJ2-4; TRBD2 agrees at 7 bases. The CDR3 has 16 residues. The germline V gene has CDR1 SQVTM and CDR2 ANQGSEA. Trimming at V came to 0 bases and at J to 0 bases, leaving 5 bases not matched to a gene. CDR3 DNA: TGCAGCGTTGAAGAGGGAGGGTGGAAAGCCAAAAACATTCAGTACTTC. It is translated as CSVEEGGWKAKNIQYF.

The table lists this clonotype with many counts. V and J are TRBV12-3 or TRBV12-4 and TRBJ2-7; D not resolved. The V and J ends lost 3 bases and 4 bases respectively, with 19 bases between them. CDR3 size: 16 residues. CDR3 bases: TGTGCCAGCAGTTTTGGCCGGCGAGAGCTTACGTACGAGCAGTACGTC. It codes for CASSFGRRELTYEQYV.

The V gene is TRBV20-1, the J gene TRBJ2-3, with TRBD2 matching over 7 bases. Germline V gives CDR1 DFQATT, CDR2 SNEGSKA (reference sequence). CDR3 length: 15 amino acids. V lost 0 bases, J lost 1 base, and 4 bases stayed unmatched. The CDR3 DNA sequence: TGCAGTGCTAGAGAAAGCGGGGTGGGCACAGATACGCAGTATTTT. Protein product: CSARESGVGTDTQYF.

The chain combines TRBV11-2 with TRBJ1-4; a possible D gene is TRBD1 (5 bases). Trimming took 6 bases from V and 5 from J, leaving 10 bases between them. Germline lookup yields CDR1 SGHAT and CDR2 FQNNGV. CDR3 size: 13 residues. The CDR3 region is CASRGRRNEKLFF. As DNA, the CDR3 is TGTGCCAGCAGGGGACGGAGGAATGAAAAACTGTTTTTT.

There are many counts of this clonotype. The V call is TRBV3-1, the J call TRBJ2-7; TRBD1 is a possible D gene (6 bases). V gave up 0 bases and J gave up 3 bases, with 12 bases separating them. Germline V gene lookup returns CDR1 LGHDT and CDR2 YNNKEL (reference sequence). This CDR3 has 15 residues. The CDR3 sequence is CASSQDRGQIYEQYF. For the CDR3, the DNA is TGTGCCAGCAGCCAAGATCGGGGACAAATCTACGAGCAGTACTTC.

A few counts support this clonotype. The genes are TRBV4-1 and TRBJ2-3; 8 nucleotides line up with TRBD2. The CDR3 is 16 amino acids. V trimming: 3 bases; J trimming: 2 bases; junction bases outside the gene matches: 7. Germline V gene data show CDR1 as MGHRA and CDR2 as YSYEKL. CDR3 sequence reads: CASSQLAGPSTDTQYF. Written as DNA, the CDR3 is TGCGCCAGCAGCCAGCTAGCGGGCCCCTCCACAGATACGCAGTATTTT.

This clonotype came up many times. The V gene is TRBV20-1, the J gene TRBJ2-4; 7 bases map to TRBD2. From germline, CDR1 is DFQATT and CDR2 SNEGSKA (reference sequence). After removal of 3 bases from V and 7 bases from J, the junction contained 3 bases not matched to a gene. The CDR3 length is 12 residues. The CDR3 is CSARAGGNIQYF. The CDR3 nucleotides are TGCAGTGCTAGGGCCGGGGGGAACATTCAGTACTTC.

This clonotype has just a few counts. The genes are TRBV20-1 and TRBJ2-3, with 11 bases identical to TRBD2. V shed 3 bases, J shed 3 bases, and the junction held 5 bases outside the gene matches. The CDR3 extends over 15 amino acids. Germline V CDR1 and CDR2: DFQATT, SNEGSKA (reference sequence). The chain's CDR3 is CSASSLAGGTDTQYF. The CDR3 bases are TGCAGTGCTAGCTCGCTAGCGGGGGGTACAGATACGCAGTATTTT.